The source of this T cell receptor beta chain is a study of T cell responses to AZD1222 COVID-19 vaccine. Points from the study as a whole: Spike-wide vaccine-associated CD4 TCRs dominated at 160-218 and 743-854.

Assay used: immunoSEQ multiplex PCR; TCRdb lists only in-frame clones, some missing. The table records about 150,000 clones, about 87% of them present only once. For this clone: Its target is unknown.

This CDR3 is built from 13 residues. CDR1 and CDR2 from the germline V gene are MNHEY and SVGAGI. V lost 5 bases to trimming and J lost 7 bases, with 14 bases between them. The source was peripheral blood, collected on day 0 of AZD1222 vaccination. This TCR was recovered from an adult in good health. The chain joins TRBV6-5 to TRBJ1-2, with D unclear. CDR3 in amino acids: CASSLRERGGYTF. The CDR3 DNA is TGTGCCAGCAGTCTGCGGGAACGGGGTGGCTACACCTTC.